This is a list of T cell receptor beta chains from one sample in a study of CD8+ T cells in alopecia areata. Sequenced by immunoSEQ multiplex PCR; TCRdb stores in-frame clones only, minus some. Among about 170,000 clones listed, 58% were seen once. The sample was CD4+ T cells sorted from blood, taken around week 55, from a patient treated with tofacitinib. The receptor source for this set is a human donor with alopecia areata. The CDR3 runs from the conserved cysteine through the conserved F or W. A D gene is named only where the DNA matches it firmly. Clone size appears in some rows only: once, few, many, or a class for an expanded clone.

TGTGCCAGCTCACCACCAGGACGACTGGCCACTGAAGCTTTCTTT,CASSPPGRLATEAFF,TRBV18,-,TRBJ1-1,-
TGCGCCAGCAGTGCGAAGGCAGGGGAGACCCAGTACTTC,CASSAKAGETQYF,TRBV10-1,-,TRBJ2-5,-
TGTGCCAGCAGTTCTAGACAGGGGTTATTCGGGAATGGCTACACCTTC,CASSSRQGLFGNGYTF,TRBV6-5,TRBD1,TRBJ1-2,-
TGCGCCAGCAGCGCCTTTGACCCGGGGACCGGGGAGCTGTTTTTT,CASSAFDPGTGELFF,TRBV5-1,-,TRBJ2-2,few
TGTGCCAGCAGTGAAATACAGCCCCAGCATTTT,CASSEIQPQHF,TRBV6-1,-,TRBJ1-5,-
TGTGCCATCAGTGAGCCCGGACAGGGCGGCGGGTACGAGCAGTACTTC,CAISEPGQGGGYEQYF,TRBV10-3,TRBD1,TRBJ2-7,-
TGCAGCGTTGAAGAGGGAGGCTATGGCTACACCTTC,CSVEEGGYGYTF,TRBV29-1,-,TRBJ1-2,few
TGTGCCACCAGCAGAGATCCACAGCAACAAGAGACCCAGTACTTC,CATSRDPQQQETQYF,TRBV15,-,TRBJ2-5,-
TGTGCCAGCAATCAGGGAGATACGCAGTATTTT,CASNQGDTQYF,TRBV2,-,TRBJ2-3,-
TGCAGCGTTGTCCCGGGGGACAGTAATGAAAAACTGTTTTTT,CSVVPGDSNEKLFF,TRBV29-1,TRBD1,TRBJ1-4,-
TGTGCCAGCTCACCACCGGGACGGAGCACAGATACGCAGTATTTT,CASSPPGRSTDTQYF,TRBV18,-,TRBJ2-3,few
TGTGCCAGCAGCTTAATGAGCGGGGGAGGCACAGATACGCAGTATTTT,CASSLMSGGGTDTQYF,TRBV11-2,TRBD2,TRBJ2-3,-
TGTGCCTGGAGTCGGCGCCTAGGGGAAAAACTGTTTTTT,CAWSRRLGEKLFF,TRBV30,-,TRBJ1-4,-
TGTGCCAGCTCCCCAAAGGGACAGGCAAGCTATGGCTACACCTTC,CASSPKGQASYGYTF,TRBV18,TRBD1,TRBJ1-2,-
TGTGCCTGGATCTCTGCCGGTTCAATCTCCAACACCGGGGAGCTGTTTTTT,CAWISAGSISNTGELFF,TRBV30,-,TRBJ2-2,few
TGCAGCGTTGAAGATCAGACAGGGGGTGAAAAACTGTTTTTT,CSVEDQTGGEKLFF,TRBV29-1,TRBD1,TRBJ1-4,-
TGTGCCAGCAGCTTTCCTTCGCTAAGGGAGACCCAGTACTTC,CASSFPSLRETQYF,TRBV5-6,-,TRBJ2-5,few